The 23 T cell receptor beta chains reported below all come from one sample, sequenced in a study of OX40 agonist ivuxolimab in advanced cancers. Data came from immunoSEQ multiplex PCR; TCRdb stores just in-frame clones and leaves some out. Of fewer than 85,000 clones detected, around 80% appear once; the ten largest clones hold approximately 6.3%. This specimen consisted of CD4+ or CD8+ T cells sorted from blood, obtained in a trial of the OX40 agonist ivuxolimab. The receptors shown here come from an adult with an advanced solid tumor such as melanoma, head and neck, liver or kidney cancer.

The CDR3 spells CASSRDRDYEQYV. DNA of the CDR3: TGCGCCAGCAGTCGGGACAGGGACTACGAGCAGTACGTC. The chain carries TRBV4-1 and TRBJ2-7; 9 nucleotides match TRBD1. Looked up from germline, CDR1 is MGHRA and CDR2 is YSYEKL. The trim removed 6 bases at V and 3 bases at J, leaving 3 bases unmatched. CDR3 size: 13 residues.

This clone was seen a few times. V and J are TRBV27 and TRBJ2-1; possible D gene TRBD2, 6 bases. The CDR3 has 18 residues. Germline V gene data show CDR1 as MNHEY and CDR2 as SMNVEV (reference sequence). The V end was cut by 3 bases, the J end by 7 bases, with 25 bases between. This CDR3 is CASSFSGGTRLVRNEQFF. The CDR3 region has the DNA TGTGCCAGCAGTTTCTCCGGCGGGACCCGGTTGGTGCGGAATGAGCAGTTCTTC.

The gene calls are TRBV7-8 and TRBJ1-3, with TRBD1 matching over 7 bases. Germline CDR1 is SGHVS and CDR2 is FQNEAQ. Trimming took 5 bases from V and 3 from J; bases not matched to a gene: 4. The CDR3 spans 14 residues. DNA for the CDR3: TGTGCCAGCAGCGTCAGGGGGATTGGAAACACCATATATTTT. It encodes CASSVRGIGNTIYF.

The chain carries TRBV5-1 and TRBJ2-2, with 11 bases matching TRBD1. Germline trimming cut 1 base from V and 5 bases from J; bases unmatched to any gene: 10. Per germline, CDR1 SGHRS and CDR2 YFSETQ. The CDR3 is 18 amino acids. The CDR3 loop is CASSLSWTGGAGTGELFF. CDR3 DNA sequence: TGCGCCAGCAGCTTGTCGTGGACAGGGGGCGCTGGGACCGGGGAGCTGTTTTTT. The variable domain in full, completed from reference TRBV5-1 and TRBJ2-2, reads KAGVTQTPRYLIKTRGQQVTLSCSPISGHRSVSWYQQTPGQGLQFLFEYFSETQRNKGNFPGRFSGRQFSNSRSEMNVSTLELGDSALYLCASSLSWTGGAGTGELFFGEGSRLTVL.

The J gene is TRBJ2-1, the V gene TRBV4-3; 9 bases agree with TRBD1. The germline CDR1 and CDR2 sequences are LGHNA and YSLEER. CDR3 size: 15 residues. With 4 bases clipped from V and 7 bases from J, the junction kept 8 bases outside the gene matches. CDR3 sequence reads: CASSPTRTGENEQFF. The CDR3, as DNA: TGCGCCAGCAGCCCCACTCGGACAGGGGAGAATGAGCAGTTCTTC.

The rearrangement uses TRBV9 and TRBJ2-5; D may correspond to TRBD1 or TRBD2 (5 bases each). The germline CDR1 and CDR2 sequences are SGDLS and YYNGEE. V was pared by 2 bases and J by 5 bases, with 16 bases between. CDR3 length equals 15 residues. CDR3 amino acids: CASSVSGTSGETQYF. The DNA for the CDR3 is TGTGCCAGCAGCGTCTCCGGGACGTCCGGGGAGACCCAGTACTTC.

The chain combines TRBV2 with TRBJ2-7; the D gene is possibly TRBD1 (5 bases). CDR1 is SNHLY, CDR2 FYNNEI, per germline. V lost 6 bases and J 0 bases, leaving 12 bases between the germline ends. This CDR3 comprises 14 residues. The CDR3: CASRLNGASYEQYF. DNA of the CDR3: TGTGCCAGCAGGTTAAATGGGGCCTCCTACGAGCAGTACTTC.

This chain links TRBV5-1 with TRBJ2-2, with a tentative D call TRBD1 (5 bases). V was shortened by 5 bases and J by 0 bases, with 17 bases between the two germline ends. The germline V gene encodes CDR1 SGHRS and CDR2 YFSETQ. This CDR3 has 17 residues. The CDR3 sequence: CASSRKLTGPNTGELFF. CDR3 nucleotides: TGCGCCAGCAGTCGGAAGCTAACAGGTCCGAACACCGGGGAGCTGTTTTTT.

For this clone: Other nucleotide sequences from this sample produce the same CDR3. The chain employs TRBV7-8 and TRBJ2-5; tentatively, D is TRBD1 (5 bases). Trimming cost V 4 bases and J 1 base, with 10 bases left between them. The germline gives CDR1 SGHVS, CDR2 FQNEAQ. This CDR3 comprises 14 residues. CDR3 amino acids: CASSSRQTQETQYF. CDR3 bases: TGTGCCAGCAGCTCAAGACAGACCCAAGAGACCCAGTACTTC.

The gene calls are TRBV5-1 and TRBJ2-5; TRBD2 matches 7 bases. The CDR3 is 13 residues long. V lost 4 bases to trimming and J lost 5 bases; unmatched junction nucleotides: 5. Germline CDR1 is SGHRS and CDR2 is YFSETQ. CDR3 nucleotides: TGCGCCAGCAGCCCGGTGGGGGGGGAGACCCAGTACTTC. Residues: CASSPVGGETQYF.

V and J are TRBV7-8 and TRBJ1-1; D ambiguous. Trimming left V 4 bases short and J 1 base short, with 13 bases between. CDR3 size: 15 residues. CDR1 is SGHVS, CDR2 FQNEAQ, per germline. The CDR3 DNA sequence: TGTGCCAGCAGCTCCCCAAGGCCGGGGAACACTGAAGCTTTCTTT. It is translated as CASSSPRPGNTEAFF.

The chain combines TRBV4-3 with TRBJ2-1; 9 nucleotides line up with TRBD2. The CDR3 is 15 residues long. J lost 10 bases, V lost 1 base, and 8 bases had no gene match. Germline CDR1 reads LGHNA; CDR2 reads YSLEER. The CDR3 DNA sequence: TGCGCCAGCAGCCAAGTACCTAGCGGGATCCCGGAGCAGTTCTTC. Residues: CASSQVPSGIPEQFF.

The chain recombines TRBV2 with TRBJ2-3; TRBD2 is a possible D gene (6 bases). V lost 7 bases to trimming and J lost 1 base, with 12 bases between them. Germline V gene lookup returns CDR1 SNHLY and CDR2 FYNNEI. The CDR3 loop spans 14 amino acids. This CDR3 is CASNWRGGTDTQYF. The CDR3 region has the DNA TGTGCCAGCAATTGGAGGGGTGGCACAGATACGCAGTATTTT.

The chain uses TRBV6-4 and TRBJ2-7; perhaps TRBD1 as D (5 bases). Germline CDR1 is MRHNA and CDR2 is SNTAGT. Trimming left V 2 bases short and J 0 bases short, with 14 bases between. This CDR3 is 16 amino acids long. CDR3 coding DNA: TGTGCCAGCAGTGACCCCTACCGACAGCTCTCCTACGAGCAGTACGTC. Its protein is CASSDPYRQLSYEQYV.

The rearrangement links TRBV11-2 to TRBJ2-5; 9 bases fit TRBD1. CDR3 length equals 15 residues. V gave up 4 bases and J gave up 7 bases; unmatched junction bases: 10. Per germline, CDR1 SGHAT and CDR2 FQNNGV. The CDR3 DNA reads as TGTGCCAGCAGCTACCGGACAGGGGACGGGGCGACCCAGTACTTC. This codes for CASSYRTGDGATQYF.

In this sample, this clone turned up a few times. The rearrangement uses TRBV5-1 and TRBJ1-1; D is undetermined. CDR1 is SGHRS and CDR2 is YFSETQ in the germline V gene. This CDR3 is built from 15 residues. V was pared by 4 bases and J by 1 base, with 14 bases between. The chain's CDR3 is CASSRTSRENTEAFF. The CDR3 DNA follows: TGCGCCAGCAGCCGCACATCACGGGAGAACACTGAAGCTTTCTTT.

The chain joins TRBV2 to TRBJ2-2; 8 positions agree with TRBD1. Germline CDR1 SNHLY, CDR2 FYNNEI. Trimming at V came to 2 bases and at J to 2 bases, leaving 7 bases not matched to a gene. The CDR3 length is 17 residues. The CDR3 coding sequence is TGTGCCAGCAGTGAACTGGTGACAGGGGTAAACACCGGGGAGCTGTTTTTT. Translating gives CASSELVTGVNTGELFF.

CDR3 residues: CASRGTGELFF. CDR3 nucleotide sequence: TGTGCCAGCCGGGGCACCGGGGAGCTGTTTTTT. The V call is TRBV7-2, the J call TRBJ2-2; TRBD2 might be the D (5 bases). Per the germline V gene, CDR1 is SGHTA and CDR2 is FQGNSA. Trimming cost V 8 bases and J 4 bases, with 5 bases left between them. The CDR3 covers 11 residues.

In nucleotides, the CDR3 is TGTGCCAGCAGCTTATCACCGGATAAGGAGACCCAGTACTTC. Translating gives CASSLSPDKETQYF. V gene TRBV7-9 combines with J gene TRBJ2-5; D gene ambiguous. In germline, CDR1 is SEHNR, CDR2 FQNEAQ (reference sequence). CDR3 length: 14 amino acids. Trimming took off 2 bases at V and 5 bases at J, with 12 bases between the two ends.

This chain uses TRBV5-4 with TRBJ2-3; D tentatively fits TRBD1 or TRBD2 (5 bases each). Trimming removed 0 bases at V and 10 bases at J, with 9 bases between. Per the germline V gene, CDR1 is SGHNT and CDR2 is YYREEE (reference sequence). The CDR3 has 12 amino acids. CDR3 loop: CASSLGDAPQYF. CDR3 coding DNA: TGTGCCAGCAGCTTGGGGGACGCCCCGCAGTATTTT.

The rearrangement uses TRBV5-1 and TRBJ2-5, with a tentative D call TRBD2 (6 bases). With 0 bases removed from V and 5 bases from J, the gap between germline ends came to 14 bases. In germline, CDR1 is SGHRS, CDR2 YFSETQ. This CDR3 spans 15 amino acids. Written as DNA, the CDR3 is TGCGCCAGCAGCTTGGGGACTACCCTTGGGGAGACCCAGTACTTC. Amino acids: CASSLGTTLGETQYF.

V and J are TRBV6-1 and TRBJ2-6, with TRBD1 matching over 8 bases. Germline CDR1 is MNHNS and CDR2 is SASEGT. J lost 6 bases, V lost 5 bases, and 6 bases had no gene match. This CDR3 is 15 amino acids long. CDR3 bases: TGTGCCAGCAGTTTCCAGGGGGCAACGGCCAACGTCCTGACTTTC. Its translation is CASSFQGATANVLTF.

V gene TRBV28 combines with J gene TRBJ2-7, with 9 nucleotides matching TRBD1. The CDR3 loop spans 15 amino acids. Per germline, CDR1 MDHEN and CDR2 SYDVKM. V was pared by 2 bases and J by 0 bases, with 2 bases of the junction left unmatched. The CDR3 protein is CASSLGQGFSYEQYF. In DNA, the CDR3 is TGTGCCAGCAGTTTAGGACAGGGGTTCTCCTACGAGCAGTACTTC.